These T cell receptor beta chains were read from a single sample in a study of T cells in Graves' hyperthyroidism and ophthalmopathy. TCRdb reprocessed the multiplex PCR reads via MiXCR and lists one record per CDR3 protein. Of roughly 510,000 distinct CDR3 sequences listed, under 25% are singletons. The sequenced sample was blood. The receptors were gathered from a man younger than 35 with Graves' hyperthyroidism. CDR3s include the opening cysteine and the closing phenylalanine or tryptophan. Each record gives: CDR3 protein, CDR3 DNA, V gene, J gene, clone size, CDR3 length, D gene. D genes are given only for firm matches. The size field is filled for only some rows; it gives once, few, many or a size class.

CASSSLGAHHGYTF,TGCGCCAGCAGCTCCCTCGGGGCACATCATGGCTACACCTTC,TRBV5-1,TRBJ1-2,many,14,.
CASRESGGPQETQYF,TGTGCCAGCAGGGAAAGCGGGGGGCCTCAAGAGACCCAGTACTTC,TRBV12-3/TRBV12-4,TRBJ2-5,few,15,TRBD2
CASRTGGRENTEAFF,TGTGCCAGCCGAACCGGGGGGCGCGAGAACACTGAAGCTTTCTTT,TRBV19,TRBJ1-1,many,15,.
CASSSGGIIYEQYF,TGTGCCAGCAGCTCAGGGGGCATCATCTACGAGCAGTACTTC,TRBV5-5,TRBJ2-7,many,14,TRBD1
CAWRGRGGYTF,TGTGCCTGGAGAGGCAGGGGTGGCTACACCTTC,TRBV30,TRBJ1-2,few,11,.
CASTRLGTGGTNIKYF,TGTGCCAGCACTCGACTAGGGACAGGGGGCACCAACATTAAGTACTTC,TRBV6-1,TRBJ2-4,.,16,TRBD1
CSHYTPGGYTF,TGCAGCCACTACACTCCGGGGGGCTACACCTTC,TRBV20-1,TRBJ1-2,many,11,.
CASSQGTKGSSYEQYF,TGTGCCAGCAGCCAAGGTACGAAGGGGAGCTCCTACGAGCAGTACTTC,TRBV14,TRBJ2-7,many,16,.
CASRHPGNHEQYF,TGTGCCAGCAGGCACCCAGGGAACCACGAGCAGTACTTC,TRBV28,TRBJ2-7,many,13,.
CAWSVIDREQYF,TGTGCCTGGAGTGTAATCGACCGGGAGCAGTACTTC,TRBV30,TRBJ2-7,few,12,.
CASMGPYQETQYF,TGTGCCAGTATGGGACCTTACCAAGAGACCCAGTACTTC,TRBV19,TRBJ2-5,.,13,.
CATIRADYYEQYF,TGTGCCACCATACGTGCGGATTACTACGAGCAGTACTTC,TRBV6-1,TRBJ2-7,.,13,.
CASSATWTSGGVETQYF,TGTGCCAGCAGCGCCACTTGGACTAGCGGGGGGGTTGAGACCCAGTACTTC,TRBV9,TRBJ2-5,many,17,TRBD2
CASSRVREGGNQPQHF,TGCGCCAGCAGCCGGGTCAGGGAAGGTGGCAATCAGCCCCAGCATTTT,TRBV4-1,TRBJ1-5,many,16,.
CASSEVVTATYEQYF,TGTGCCAGCAGTGAAGTTGTGACAGCTACCTACGAGCAGTACTTC,TRBV6-1,TRBJ2-7,.,15,.
CASSSDSRYEQYF,TGTGCCAGCAGTTCCGACAGCCGCTACGAGCAGTACTTC,TRBV12-3/TRBV12-4,TRBJ2-7,.,13,.
CASTPTGWTEAFF,TGTGCCAGCACCCCAACAGGGTGGACTGAAGCTTTCTTT,TRBV12-3/TRBV12-4,TRBJ1-1,many,13,.
CASKDWSSGANVLTF,TGTGCCAGTAAGGATTGGAGCTCTGGGGCCAACGTCCTGACTTTC,TRBV19,TRBJ2-6,many,15,.
CSARDQEGAVETQYF,TGCAGTGCTAGAGATCAGGAGGGGGCTGTCGAGACCCAGTACTTC,TRBV20-1,TRBJ2-5,.,15,.
CASRSKDWAYEQYF,TGTGCCAGCAGGAGTAAGGACTGGGCCTACGAGCAGTACTTC,TRBV2,TRBJ2-7,many,14,.
CASSLEGVTLHF,TGTGCCAGCAGTTTAGAAGGGGTGACCCTCCACTTT,TRBV12-3/TRBV12-4,TRBJ1-6,many,12,.
CASRQGQGAQPQHF,TGTGCCAGCAGACAGGGACAGGGAGCTCAGCCCCAGCATTTT,TRBV28,TRBJ1-5,many,14,TRBD1
CASSFTNQPQHF,TGTGCCAGCAGCTTCACAAATCAGCCCCAGCATTTT,TRBV7-9,TRBJ1-5,few,12,.
CASGSRQGWLETQYF,TGTGCCAGCGGGTCAAGACAGGGTTGGTTAGAGACCCAGTACTTC,TRBV7-2,TRBJ2-5,many,15,TRBD1
CASSSSATSGVSYEQYF,TGTGCCAGCAGCTCAAGTGCTACTAGCGGGGTCTCCTACGAGCAGTACTTC,TRBV11-2,TRBJ2-7,many,17,TRBD2
CAQTLGSSYEQYF,TGTGCCCAGACACTGGGGAGCTCCTACGAGCAGTACTTC,TRBV30,TRBJ2-7,many,13,.
CASRTRASGHYEQYF,TGTGCCAGCCGCACCCGGGCTAGCGGACACTACGAGCAGTACTTC,TRBV12-3/TRBV12-4,TRBJ2-7,.,15,TRBD2
CASSETGPRGTIQYF,TGCGCCAGCAGTGAAACGGGCCCAAGGGGAACCATTCAGTACTTC,TRBV10-2,TRBJ2-4,few,15,.
CAWVAGGARHGELFF,TGTGCCTGGGTTGCCGGGGGGGCCCGACACGGGGAGCTGTTTTTT,TRBV30,TRBJ2-2,many,15,TRBD2
CASSEFVEGYHEQYF,TGTGCCAGCAGTGAATTTGTGGAGGGGTACCACGAGCAGTACTTC,TRBV6-1,TRBJ2-7,few,15,.
CAISGTDFENTEAFF,TGTGCCATCAGCGGGACGGATTTTGAGAACACTGAAGCTTTCTTT,TRBV10-3,TRBJ1-1,many,15,.
CASSRSGSQPQHF,TGTGCCAGCAGTAGATCTGGGAGTCAGCCCCAGCATTTT,TRBV12-3/TRBV12-4,TRBJ1-5,once,13,.
CASSVGGTGPSGNTIYF,TGTGCCAGCAGCGTAGGGGGGACAGGGCCATCTGGAAACACCATATATTTT,TRBV9,TRBJ1-3,few,17,TRBD1
CASAASGIYEQYF,TGTGCCAGCGCGGCTAGCGGGATCTACGAGCAGTACTTC,TRBV6-1,TRBJ2-7,.,13,TRBD2
CASSLVVGETQYF,TGTGCCAGCAGCTTAGTAGTAGGGGAGACCCAGTACTTC,TRBV7-9,TRBJ2-5,.,13,.
CASSTEGGSEAFF,TGTGCCAGCAGCACCGAGGGGGGTTCTGAAGCTTTCTTT,TRBV9,TRBJ1-1,.,13,.
CASSEFETGRYEQYF,TGTGCCAGCAGTGAATTTGAGACTGGACGCTACGAGCAGTACTTC,TRBV6-1,TRBJ2-7,.,15,.
CATSSLPMTGTYEQYF,TGTGCCACCAGCAGTTTACCAATGACAGGGACCTACGAGCAGTACTTC,TRBV15,TRBJ2-7,.,16,TRBD1
CSAREGTGSAGYTF,TGCAGTGCTAGAGAAGGGACAGGGTCCGCTGGCTACACCTTC,TRBV20-1,TRBJ1-2,.,14,TRBD1